Listed below are T cell receptor beta chains from one sample, sequenced in a study of blood T cell repertoires in COVID-19. Sequencing was performed with immunoSEQ multiplex PCR; in TCRdb, only in-frame clones are kept and a portion is missing. The sample includes 340,000 or so clones, around 82% seen only once; the top ten take almost 3%. Sequences were obtained from peripheral blood. All receptors come from a man aged 25-45 years with active or convalescent COVID-19. CDR3s include the opening cysteine and the closing phenylalanine or tryptophan. The D gene is left open where the match is weak. Rows may omit the clone size; those that give it use once, few, many or a size class.

size	D	length	V	J	CDR3	DNA
NA	NA	14	TRBV25-1	TRBJ2-3	CASSEPSSVDTQYF	TGTGCCAGCAGTGAACCCTCGTCAGTAGATACGCAGTATTTT
NA	NA	15	TRBV12-2	TRBJ1-4	CASRLPTAGNEKLFF	TGTGCAAGTCGCTTGCCGACAGCCGGTAATGAAAAACTGTTTTTT
NA	TRBD2	14	TRBV30	TRBJ2-1	CAWSLAGMYNEQFF	TGTGCCTGGAGTTTAGCGGGGATGTACAATGAGCAGTTCTTC
once	NA	15	TRBV19	TRBJ2-1	CASSPQGSSYNEQFF	TGTGCCAGTAGTCCACAGGGAAGCTCCTACAATGAGCAGTTCTTC
NA	NA	14	TRBV5-6	TRBJ1-4	CASSLSATNEKLFF	TGTGCCAGCAGCTTATCAGCAACTAATGAAAAACTGTTTTTT
NA	TRBD1	15	TRBV5-1	TRBJ2-7	CASSLGDRGLDEQYF	TGCGCCAGCAGCTTGGGGGACAGGGGGCTTGATGAGCAGTACTTC
NA	NA	14	TRBV6-1	TRBJ1-5	CASSERVGGQPQHF	TGTGCCAGCAGTGAGAGGGTCGGTGGGCAGCCCCAGCATTTT
NA	TRBD1	13	TRBV6-5	TRBJ1-4	CASSLRDRGELFF	TGTGCCAGCAGTTTACGGGACAGGGGGGAACTGTTTTTT
NA	NA	15	TRBV6-2/TRBV6-3	TRBJ2-3	CASSYAPEEPDTQYF	TGTGCCAGCAGTTATGCTCCCGAGGAGCCAGATACGCAGTATTTT
NA	NA	17	TRBV2	TRBJ1-5	CASRGIIDGGWNQPQHF	TGTGCCAGCAGAGGGATTATAGACGGGGGTTGGAATCAGCCCCAGCATTTT
NA	TRBD2	18	TRBV28	TRBJ2-6	CASSLLIGGGAGANVLTF	TGTGCCAGCAGTTTATTAATAGGTGGGGGGGCTGGGGCCAACGTCCTGACTTTC
NA	NA	17	TRBV7-8	TRBJ2-7	CASSLGSPGAPAYEQYF	TGTGCCAGCAGCTTAGGGTCCCCAGGGGCTCCGGCCTACGAGCAGTACTTC
NA	NA	16	TRBV7-3	TRBJ1-4	CASRSDNRIYNEKLFF	TGTGCCAGCAGGTCTGATAACAGGATTTATAATGAAAAACTGTTTTTT
NA	NA	16	TRBV7-9	TRBJ1-2	CASSLAREEANYGYTF	TGTGCCAGCAGCTTAGCGCGGGAGGAGGCTAACTATGGCTACACCTTC
NA	NA	12	TRBV28	TRBJ1-2	CASSLGGYGYTF	TGTGCCAGCAGTTTGGGGGGCTATGGCTACACCTTC
once	NA	13	TRBV19	TRBJ1-4	CASSQQYTEKLFF	TGTGCCAGTAGTCAACAGTATACCGAAAAACTGTTTTTT
NA	TRBD2	16	TRBV9	TRBJ2-3	CASSAEFAGVPDTQYF	TGTGCCAGCAGCGCCGAGTTTGCGGGGGTACCAGATACGCAGTATTTT
NA	NA	12	TRBV30	TRBJ1-4	CAWGGGLEKLFF	TGTGCCTGGGGGGGAGGGTTGGAAAAACTGTTTTTT
NA	TRBD1	13	TRBV12-3/TRBV12-4	TRBJ2-2	CATRQGFSGELFF	TGTGCCACTCGACAGGGATTCAGCGGGGAGCTGTTTTTT
NA	NA	20	TRBV15	TRBJ2-2	CATSRFGQRGSNKNTGELFF	TGTGCCACCAGCAGATTTGGACAGCGAGGGAGTAACAAAAACACCGGGGAGCTGTTTTTT
NA	NA	14	TRBV19	TRBJ1-4	CASSIGGGSEKLFF	TGTGCCAGTAGTATAGGGGGCGGTAGTGAAAAACTGTTTTTT
NA	TRBD1	14	TRBV7-2	TRBJ2-7	CASSRDRSDYEQYF	TGTGCCAGCAGCCGGGACAGGTCAGACTACGAGCAGTACTTC
NA	TRBD2	14	TRBV7-9	TRBJ2-1	CASSLPGGSHEQFF	TGTGCCAGCAGCTTACCGGGCGGGAGCCACGAGCAGTTCTTC
NA	TRBD2	16	TRBV5-1	TRBJ2-5	CASSSGAGGPQETQYF	TGCGCCAGCAGCTCTGGGGCGGGGGGACCCCAAGAGACCCAGTACTTC
NA	NA	12	TRBV30	TRBJ1-2	CAWSPRGYGYTF	TGTGCCTGGAGTCCCCGAGGATATGGCTACACCTTC
once	NA	13	TRBV6-2/TRBV6-3	TRBJ2-5	CASSDTGWETQYF	TGTGCCAGCAGCGACACAGGGTGGGAGACCCAGTACTTC
NA	TRBD2	18	TRBV14	TRBJ2-1	CASSLFQLAGGLYNEQFF	TGTGCCAGCAGCCTCTTCCAACTAGCGGGGGGACTTTACAATGAGCAGTTCTTC
once	TRBD1	15	TRBV5-6	TRBJ1-1	CASSRWDRTNTEAFF	TGTGCCAGCAGCCGTTGGGACAGGACTAACACTGAAGCTTTCTTT
NA	TRBD2	17	TRBV24-1	TRBJ2-1	CATSEYQPSSGGWEQFF	TGTGCCACCAGTGAATACCAACCTAGTAGCGGGGGCTGGGAGCAGTTCTTC
NA	TRBD1	14	TRBV9	TRBJ2-7	CASSVVGQSLEQYF	TGTGCCAGCAGCGTAGTGGGACAGTCCCTCGAGCAGTACTTC
NA	NA	16	TRBV3-1/TRBV3-2	TRBJ2-2	CASSPRWAGNTGELFF	TGTGCCAGCAGCCCGAGATGGGCGGGAAACACCGGGGAGCTGTTTTTT
NA	NA	14	TRBV6-5	TRBJ2-6	CASSRDSRANVLTF	TGTGCCAGCAGCCGCGACTCTCGGGCCAACGTCCTGACTTTC
few	NA	13	TRBV6-5	TRBJ1-5	CASSYSLEQPQHF	TGTGCCAGCAGTTACTCCCTTGAGCAGCCCCAGCATTTT
NA	NA	16	TRBV4-2	TRBJ1-3	CASSQEIGQGGNTIYF	TGTGCCAGCAGCCAAGAAATTGGTCAGGGAGGAAACACCATATATTTT
NA	NA	10	TRBV29-1	TRBJ1-1	CSVLDREAFF	TGCAGCGTTCTTGACAGAGAAGCTTTCTTT
NA	TRBD2	17	TRBV5-1	TRBJ2-1	CASSLSWREGPSNEQFF	TGCGCCAGCAGCTTGTCCTGGCGGGAGGGCCCTAGTAATGAGCAGTTCTTC
many	NA	16	TRBV18	TRBJ2-2	CASSPTVQGNTGELFF	TGTGCCAGCTCACCAACGGTACAGGGTAACACCGGGGAGCTGTTTTTT
few	NA	13	TRBV5-1	TRBJ2-3	CASSPGGMDTQYF	TGCGCCAGCAGCCCTGGGGGGATGGATACGCAGTATTTT
few	TRBD2	17	TRBV11-2	TRBJ2-7	CASSLDRWTSRSYEQYF	TGTGCCAGCAGCTTAGATCGGTGGACTAGCCGGTCCTACGAGCAGTACTTC
NA	NA	14	TRBV19	TRBJ1-2	CATRGLNGGYGYTF	TGTGCCACCCGAGGACTGAACGGGGGCTATGGCTACACCTTC
NA	TRBD2	15	TRBV2	TRBJ2-5	CASSGAGGGQETQYF	TGTGCCAGCAGTGGTGCGGGAGGTGGGCAAGAGACCCAGTACTTC